A selection of T cell receptor beta chains follows, all from one sample in a study of T cell clonotyping in hematopoietic cell transplantation. Repertoires were generated with immunoSEQ multiplex PCR, while TCRdb's copy carries only in-frame clones and drops some. This sample has approximately 41,000 clones, with roughly 96% found just once. Input material: peripheral blood mononuclear cells. The receptor set was obtained from a man younger than 40 in good health. Some clones in this sample may be carry-over from other donors' samples. The CDR3 runs from the conserved cysteine through the conserved F or W. D genes are given only for firm matches. Not all rows give a size; the values are once, few, many and, for expanded clones, a class.

TRBJ1-1 | TRBV5-1 | - | - | CASSLSGVNTEAFF | TGCGCCAGCAGCTTATCGGGTGTTAACACTGAAGCTTTCTTT
TRBJ2-5 | TRBV20-1 | - | - | CSAQDQETQYF | TGCAGTGCCCAAGACCAAGAGACCCAGTACTTC
TRBJ1-5 | TRBV6-1 | - | - | CASSLRGQPQHF | TGTGCCAGCAGCTTAAGGGGGCAGCCCCAGCATTTT
TRBJ1-5 | TRBV5-4 | - | - | CASSSQGRNQPQHF | TGTGCCAGCAGTTCACAGGGTCGCAATCAGCCCCAGCATTTT
TRBJ2-7 | TRBV12-5 | TRBD1 | - | CASGTRGKQYF | TGTGCTAGTGGCACCAGGGGGAAGCAGTACTTC
TRBJ2-1 | TRBV25-1 | TRBD1 | - | CASSDRDRGIYNEQFF | TGTGCCAGCAGTGACAGGGACAGGGGGATCTACAATGAGCAGTTCTTC
TRBJ2-5 | TRBV5-1 | - | once | CASSLALDSQETQYF | TGCGCCAGCAGCTTGGCCCTAGACAGCCAAGAGACCCAGTACTTC
TRBJ1-1 | TRBV5-6 | TRBD1 | - | CASSLATGGEAFF | TGTGCCAGCAGCTTGGCGACAGGGGGGGAAGCTTTCTTT
TRBJ2-1 | TRBV4-3 | - | - | CASSHSARASYNEQFF | TGCGCCAGCAGCCATAGCGCTAGGGCTTCCTACAATGAGCAGTTCTTC
TRBJ1-6 | TRBV5-1 | - | - | CASSLSAANSPLHF | TGCGCCAGCAGCTTGTCGGCAGCGAATTCACCCCTCCACTTT
TRBJ1-4 | TRBV29-1 | TRBD1 | once | CSAGQGDRREKLFF | TGCAGCGCCGGTCAGGGGGACAGGCGTGAAAAACTGTTTTTT
TRBJ1-5 | TRBV5-1 | - | - | CASSLTSNQPQHF | TGCGCCAGCAGCTTGACAAGCAATCAGCCCCAGCATTTT
TRBJ2-1 | TRBV5-1 | TRBD2 | - | CASSFPGGGQGEQFF | TGCGCCAGCAGCTTTCCGGGAGGGGGGCAGGGTGAGCAGTTCTTC
TRBJ1-2 | TRBV12-5 | - | once | CASGLIKSGYTF | TGTGCTAGTGGTTTGATAAAGAGCGGCTACACCTTC
TRBJ1-1 | TRBV7-9 | - | - | CASSTRGNTEAFF | TGTGCCAGCAGCACAAGAGGGAACACTGAAGCTTTCTTT
TRBJ1-4 | TRBV5-1 | - | - | CASSLEDSEEKLFF | TGCGCCAGCAGCTTGGAGGACAGCGAGGAAAAACTGTTTTTT
TRBJ1-3 | TRBV30 | - | - | CACLEDPGNTIYF | TGTGCCTGTCTGGAGGACCCGGGAAACACCATATATTTT
TRBJ2-7 | TRBV28 | - | - | CASTWQGPSYEQYF | TGTGCCAGCACCTGGCAGGGGCCCTCCTACGAGCAGTACTTC
TRBJ2-1 | TRBV18 | - | - | CASSPPAQGKGNEQFF | TGTGCCAGCTCACCACCGGCCCAAGGGAAGGGCAATGAGCAGTTCTTC
TRBJ2-7 | TRBV30 | TRBD2 | - | CAWRMSGRTYEQYF | TGTGCCTGGAGAATGAGCGGGAGGACCTACGAGCAGTACTTC
TRBJ2-3 | TRBV29-1 | - | - | CSVTGQYF | TGCAGCGTTACGGGGCAGTATTTT
TRBJ1-6 | TRBV7-9 | TRBD1 | - | CASSFTGTGNSPLHF | TGTGCCAGCAGCTTCACCGGGACAGGGAATTCACCCCTCCACTTT
TRBJ2-7 | TRBV15 | TRBD2 | - | CATSRAPSGGGSYEQYF | TGTGCCACCAGCAGAGCTCCCAGCGGGGGGGGTTCCTACGAGCAGTACTTC
TRBJ2-2 | TRBV4-1 | TRBD1 | once | CASSQQGVYDTGELFF | TGCGCCAGCAGCCAACAGGGGGTCTATGACACCGGGGAGCTGTTTTTT
TRBJ2-3 | TRBV5-6 | - | - | CASSVPGLHTDTQYF | TGTGCCAGCAGCGTGCCCGGGCTACACACAGATACGCAGTATTTT
TRBJ1-1 | TRBV11-3 | - | - | CASSSRDGNTEAFF | TGTGCCAGCAGCTCTCGGGACGGGAACACTGAAGCTTTCTTT
TRBJ1-1 | TRBV11-3 | TRBD1 | - | CASSLGQDRGTEAFF | TGTGCCAGCAGCCTTGGACAGGACAGAGGCACTGAAGCTTTCTTT
TRBJ1-3 | TRBV19 | - | - | CASSIIGQTSSGNTIYF | TGTGCCAGTAGTATTATTGGCCAAACGAGCTCTGGAAACACCATATATTTT
TRBJ2-2 | TRBV19 | - | - | CASKEGALTNTGELFF | TGTGCCAGTAAGGAGGGGGCCCTAACTAACACCGGGGAGCTGTTTTTT
TRBJ1-4 | TRBV29-1 | TRBD1 | - | CSAGTGWDATNEKLFF | TGCAGCGCTGGGACAGGGTGGGATGCAACTAATGAAAAACTGTTTTTT
TRBJ1-1 | TRBV7-2 | - | - | CASSLTGFTEAFF | TGTGCCAGCAGCTTGACTGGGTTCACTGAAGCTTTCTTT
TRBJ2-4 | TRBV4-1 | TRBD1 | - | CASSAPGRGPEGAKNIQYF | TGCGCCAGCAGCGCCCCTGGTAGGGGGCCCGAAGGAGCCAAAAACATTCAGTACTTC
TRBJ2-1 | TRBV29-1 | TRBD2 | - | CSPRTSANEQFF | TGCAGCCCTCGGACTAGCGCCAATGAGCAGTTCTTC
TRBJ1-2 | TRBV18 | - | - | CASSPPSRKNYGYTF | TGTGCCAGCTCACCACCGAGCAGGAAGAACTATGGCTACACCTTC
TRBJ2-7 | TRBV27 | - | - | CASSLYTGYYEQYF | TGTGCCAGCAGTTTATATACAGGGTACTACGAGCAGTACTTC
TRBJ2-7 | TRBV27 | - | - | CASSLPSREQYF | TGTGCCAGCTCACTCCCCTCCAGGGAGCAGTACTTC
TRBJ2-1 | TRBV27 | - | - | CASSRPPVVNEQFF | TGTGCCAGCAGTCGCCCCCCGGTGGTCAATGAGCAGTTCTTC
TRBJ1-1 | TRBV30 | TRBD1 | - | CAWSKTKTGIGNMEGGNTEAFF | TGTGCCTGGAGTAAAACTAAGACAGGGATCGGGAACATGGAGGGTGGGAACACTGAAGCTTTCTTT
TRBJ2-5 | TRBV13 | TRBD1 | - | CASSEDRGPETQYF | TGTGCCAGCAGCGAAGACAGGGGGCCGGAGACCCAGTACTTC
TRBJ1-2 | TRBV9 | TRBD1 | once | CASSLGQGGGYTF | TGTGCCAGCAGCCTAGGACAGGGGGGGGGCTACACCTTC
TRBJ2-1 | TRBV12-5 | - | - | CASGLEVWDLNEQFF | TGTGCTAGTGGTTTGGAGGTGTGGGATTTGAATGAGCAGTTCTTC
TRBJ2-3 | TRBV11-3 | TRBD2 | - | CASSLGGGNTDTQYF | TGTGCCAGCAGCTTAGGCGGGGGGAACACAGATACGCAGTATTTT
TRBJ1-2 | TRBV14 | - | - | CASSGGDIGYTF | TGTGCCAGCAGCGGGGGAGACATTGGCTACACCTTC
TRBJ1-1 | TRBV9 | - | - | CASSAPENTEAFF | TGTGCCAGCAGCGCACCGGAGAACACTGAAGCTTTCTTT
TRBJ2-3 | TRBV5-4 | TRBD2 | - | CASSSGTSGRTDTQYF | TGTGCCAGCAGCTCCGGGACTAGCGGACGCACAGATACGCAGTATTTT
TRBJ2-3 | TRBV7-9 | - | - | CASSLSGWQPDTQYF | TGTGCCAGCAGCTTAAGCGGTTGGCAGCCAGATACGCAGTATTTT
TRBJ1-5 | TRBV19 | - | - | CASSPQTGPLYSNQPQHF | TGTGCCAGTAGTCCTCAGACAGGACCCTTGTATAGCAATCAGCCCCAGCATTTT
TRBJ1-2 | TRBV10-3 | TRBD1 | once | CAISESYTPTGTGDNYGYTF | TGTGCCATCAGTGAGTCATACACACCAACCGGGACAGGGGATAACTATGGCTACACCTTC
TRBJ2-3 | TRBV5-4 | TRBD1 | - | CASSQTWDRVGDTQYF | TGTGCCAGCAGCCAAACCTGGGACAGGGTGGGAGATACGCAGTATTTT